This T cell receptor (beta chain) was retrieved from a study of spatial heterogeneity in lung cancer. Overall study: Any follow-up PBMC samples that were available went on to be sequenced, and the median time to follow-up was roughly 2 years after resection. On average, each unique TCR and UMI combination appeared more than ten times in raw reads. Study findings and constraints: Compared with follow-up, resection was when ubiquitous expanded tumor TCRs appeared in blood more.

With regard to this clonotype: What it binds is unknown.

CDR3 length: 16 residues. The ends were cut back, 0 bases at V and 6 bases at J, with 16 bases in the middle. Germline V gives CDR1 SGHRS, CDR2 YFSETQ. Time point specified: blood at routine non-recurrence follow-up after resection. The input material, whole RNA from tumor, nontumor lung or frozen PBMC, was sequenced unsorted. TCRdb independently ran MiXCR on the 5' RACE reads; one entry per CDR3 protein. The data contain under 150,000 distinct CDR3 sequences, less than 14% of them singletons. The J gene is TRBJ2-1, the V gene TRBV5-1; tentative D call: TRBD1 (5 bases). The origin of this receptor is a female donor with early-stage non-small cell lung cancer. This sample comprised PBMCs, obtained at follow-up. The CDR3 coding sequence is TGCGCCAGCAGCTTGGGGGCAGGGTTGAACCCCAATGAGCAGTTCTTC. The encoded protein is CASSLGAGLNPNEQFF. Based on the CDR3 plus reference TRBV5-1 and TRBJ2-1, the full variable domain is KAGVTQTPRYLIKTRGQQVTLSCSPISGHRSVSWYQQTPGQGLQFLFEYFSETQRNKGNFPGRFSGRQFSNSRSEMNVSTLELGDSALYLCASSLGAGLNPNEQFFGPGTRLTVL.